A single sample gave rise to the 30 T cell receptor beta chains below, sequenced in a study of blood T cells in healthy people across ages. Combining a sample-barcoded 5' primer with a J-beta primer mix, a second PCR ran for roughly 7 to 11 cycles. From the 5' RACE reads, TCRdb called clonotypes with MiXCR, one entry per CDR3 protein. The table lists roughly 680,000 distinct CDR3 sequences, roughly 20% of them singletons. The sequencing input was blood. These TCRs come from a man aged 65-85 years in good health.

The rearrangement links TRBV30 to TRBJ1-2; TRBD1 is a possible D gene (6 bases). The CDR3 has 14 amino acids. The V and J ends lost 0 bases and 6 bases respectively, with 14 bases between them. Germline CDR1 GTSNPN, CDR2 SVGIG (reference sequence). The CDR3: CAWSVKGVANGYTF. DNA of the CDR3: TGTGCCTGGAGTGTAAAGGGGGTCGCGAATGGCTACACCTTC. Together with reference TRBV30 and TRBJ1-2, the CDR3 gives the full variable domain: SQTIHQWPATLVQPVGSPLSLECTVEGTSNPNLYWYRQAAGRGLQLLFYSVGIGQISSEVPQNLSASRPQDRQFILSSKKLLLSDSGFYLCAWSVKGVANGYTFGSGTRLTVV.

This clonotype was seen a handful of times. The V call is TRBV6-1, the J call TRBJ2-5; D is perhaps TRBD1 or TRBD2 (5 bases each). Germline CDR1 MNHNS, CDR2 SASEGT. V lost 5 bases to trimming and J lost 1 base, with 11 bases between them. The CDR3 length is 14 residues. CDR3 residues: CASSSGPTQETQYF. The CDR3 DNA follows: TGTGCCAGCAGTTCGGGACCGACCCAAGAGACCCAGTACTTC.

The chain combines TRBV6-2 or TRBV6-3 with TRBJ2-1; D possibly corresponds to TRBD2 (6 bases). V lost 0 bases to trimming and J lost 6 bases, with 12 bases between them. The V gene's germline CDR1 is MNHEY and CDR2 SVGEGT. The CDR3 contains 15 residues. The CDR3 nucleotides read TGTGCCAGCAGTTACTCCAGGGACTCGACCAATGAGCAGTTCTTC. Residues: CASSYSRDSTNEQFF.

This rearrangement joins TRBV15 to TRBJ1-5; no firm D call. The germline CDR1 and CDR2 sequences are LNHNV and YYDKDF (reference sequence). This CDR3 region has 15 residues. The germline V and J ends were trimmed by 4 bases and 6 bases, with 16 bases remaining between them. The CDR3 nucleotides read TGTGCCACCAGCACCTCTTCGGGATCGGGTCAGCCCCAGCATTTT. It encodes CATSTSSGSGQPQHF.

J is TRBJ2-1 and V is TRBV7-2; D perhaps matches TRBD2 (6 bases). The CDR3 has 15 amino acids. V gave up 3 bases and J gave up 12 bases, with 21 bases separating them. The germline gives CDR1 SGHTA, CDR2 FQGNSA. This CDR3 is CASSFRAGSGGVQFF. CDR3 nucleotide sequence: TGTGCCAGCAGCTTCAGGGCGGGGTCGGGTGGTGTGCAGTTCTTC.

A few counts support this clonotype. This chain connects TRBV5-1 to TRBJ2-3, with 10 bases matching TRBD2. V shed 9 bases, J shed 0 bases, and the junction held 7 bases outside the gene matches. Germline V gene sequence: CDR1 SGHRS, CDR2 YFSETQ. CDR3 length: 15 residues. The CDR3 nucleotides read TGCGCCACCAAAAAACTAGCGGGGAGCACAGATACGCAGTATTTT. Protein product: CATKKLAGSTDTQYF.

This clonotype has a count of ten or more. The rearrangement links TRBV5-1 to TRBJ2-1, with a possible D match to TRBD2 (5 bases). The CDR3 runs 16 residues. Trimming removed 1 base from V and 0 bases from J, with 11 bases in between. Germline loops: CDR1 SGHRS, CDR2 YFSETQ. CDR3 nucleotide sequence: TGCGCCAGCAGCTTGCGGTCCCGGGGCTCCTACAATGAGCAGTTCTTC. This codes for CASSLRSRGSYNEQFF.

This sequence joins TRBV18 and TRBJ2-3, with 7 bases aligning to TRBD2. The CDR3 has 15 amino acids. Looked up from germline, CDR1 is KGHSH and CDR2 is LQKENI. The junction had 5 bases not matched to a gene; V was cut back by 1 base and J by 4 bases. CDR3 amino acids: CASSPRASGADTQYF. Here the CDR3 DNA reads TGTGCCAGCTCACCACGGGCTAGCGGCGCAGATACGCAGTATTTT.

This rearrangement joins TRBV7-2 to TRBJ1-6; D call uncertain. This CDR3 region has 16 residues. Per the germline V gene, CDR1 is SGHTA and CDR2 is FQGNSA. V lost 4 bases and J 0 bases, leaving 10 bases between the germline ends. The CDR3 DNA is TGTGCCAGCAGCTCGCGAGGGAGCTCCTATAATTCACCCCTCCACTTT. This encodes CASSSRGSSYNSPLHF.

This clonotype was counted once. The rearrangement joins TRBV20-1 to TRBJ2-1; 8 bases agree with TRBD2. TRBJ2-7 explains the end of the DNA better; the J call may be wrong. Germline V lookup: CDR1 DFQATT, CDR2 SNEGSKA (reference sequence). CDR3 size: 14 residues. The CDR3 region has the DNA TGCAGTGCGGATAGAAGCGGGAGTGGGAACGAGCAGTACTTC. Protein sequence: CSADRSGSGNEQYF.

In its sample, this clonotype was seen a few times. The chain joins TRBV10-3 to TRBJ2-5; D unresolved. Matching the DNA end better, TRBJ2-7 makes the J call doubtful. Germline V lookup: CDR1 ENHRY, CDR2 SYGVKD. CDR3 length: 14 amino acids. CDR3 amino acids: CAISPGQSSYEQYF. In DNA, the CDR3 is TGTGCCATCAGCCCGGGCCAAAGCTCCTACGAGCAGTACTTC.

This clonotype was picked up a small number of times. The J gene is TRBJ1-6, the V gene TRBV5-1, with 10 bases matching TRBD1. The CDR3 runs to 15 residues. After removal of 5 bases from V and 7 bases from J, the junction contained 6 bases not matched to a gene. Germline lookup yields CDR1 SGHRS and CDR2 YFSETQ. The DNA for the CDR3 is TGCGCCAGCAGTTCCGGGACAGGGGTAAATTCACCCCTCCACTTT. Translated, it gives CASSSGTGVNSPLHF.

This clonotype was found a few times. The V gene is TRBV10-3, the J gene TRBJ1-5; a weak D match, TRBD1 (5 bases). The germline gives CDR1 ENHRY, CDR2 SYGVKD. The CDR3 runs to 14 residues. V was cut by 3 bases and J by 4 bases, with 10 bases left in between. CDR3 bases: TGTGCCATCAGTGAAAATGGGGCTAATCAGCCCCAGCATTTT. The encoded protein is CAISENGANQPQHF.

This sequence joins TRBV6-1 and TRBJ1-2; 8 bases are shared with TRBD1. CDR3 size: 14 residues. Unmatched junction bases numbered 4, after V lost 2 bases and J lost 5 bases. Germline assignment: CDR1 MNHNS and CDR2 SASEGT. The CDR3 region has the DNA TGTGCCAGCAGTGAACAGGGGGCCGGATATGGCTACACCTTC. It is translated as CASSEQGAGYGYTF.

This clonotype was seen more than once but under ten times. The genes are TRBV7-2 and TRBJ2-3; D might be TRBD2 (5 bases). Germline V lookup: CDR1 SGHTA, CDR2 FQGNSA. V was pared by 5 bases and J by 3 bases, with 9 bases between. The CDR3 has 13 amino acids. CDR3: CASSATRTDTQYF. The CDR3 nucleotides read TGTGCCAGCAGCGCCACTAGGACAGATACGCAGTATTTT.

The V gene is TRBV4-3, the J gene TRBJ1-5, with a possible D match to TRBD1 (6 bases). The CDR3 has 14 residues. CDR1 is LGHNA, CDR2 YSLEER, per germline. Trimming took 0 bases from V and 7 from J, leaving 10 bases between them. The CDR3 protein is CASSQDRGRQPQHF. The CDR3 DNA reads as TGCGCCAGCAGCCAAGACAGGGGACGGCAGCCCCAGCATTTT.

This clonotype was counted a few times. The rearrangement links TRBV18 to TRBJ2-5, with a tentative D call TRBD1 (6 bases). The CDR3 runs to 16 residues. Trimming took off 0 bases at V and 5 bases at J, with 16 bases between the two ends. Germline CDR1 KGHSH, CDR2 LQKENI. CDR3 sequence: CASSPPVGTREETQYF. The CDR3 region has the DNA TGTGCCAGCTCACCACCGGTCGGGACACGTGAGGAGACCCAGTACTTC.

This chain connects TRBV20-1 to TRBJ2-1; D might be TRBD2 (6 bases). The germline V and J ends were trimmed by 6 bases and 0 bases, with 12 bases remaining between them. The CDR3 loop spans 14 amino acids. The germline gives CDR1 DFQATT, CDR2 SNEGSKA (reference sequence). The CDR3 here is CSATDGSSYNEQFF. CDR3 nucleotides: TGCAGTGCAACTGACGGGAGCTCCTACAATGAGCAGTTCTTC.

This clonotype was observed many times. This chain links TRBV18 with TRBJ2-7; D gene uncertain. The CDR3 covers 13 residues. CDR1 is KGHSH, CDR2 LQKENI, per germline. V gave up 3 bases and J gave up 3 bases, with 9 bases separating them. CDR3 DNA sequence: TGTGCCAGCTCACCGACCGACGGCTACGAGCAGTACTTC. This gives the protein CASSPTDGYEQYF.

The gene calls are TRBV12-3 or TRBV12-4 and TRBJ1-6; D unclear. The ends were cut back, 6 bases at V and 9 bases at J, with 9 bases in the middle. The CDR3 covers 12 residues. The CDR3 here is CASRFTSSPLHF. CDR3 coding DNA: TGTGCCAGCAGGTTTACTAGTTCACCCCTCCACTTT.

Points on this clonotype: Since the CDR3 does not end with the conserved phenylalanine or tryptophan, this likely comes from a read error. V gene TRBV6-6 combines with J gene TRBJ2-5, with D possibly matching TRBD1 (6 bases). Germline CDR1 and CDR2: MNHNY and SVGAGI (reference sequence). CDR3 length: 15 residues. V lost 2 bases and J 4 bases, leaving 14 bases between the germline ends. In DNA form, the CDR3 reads TGTGCCAGCAGTTACCTACAGGGCCGGGGAGAGACCCAGTACTTG. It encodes CASSYLQGRGETQYL.

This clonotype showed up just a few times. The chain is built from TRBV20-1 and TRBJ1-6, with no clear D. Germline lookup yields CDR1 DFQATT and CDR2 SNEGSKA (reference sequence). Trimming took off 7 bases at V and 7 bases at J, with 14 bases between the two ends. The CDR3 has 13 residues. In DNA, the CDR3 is TGCAGTGTGGTTGGGGATCCAAATTCACCCCTCCACTTT. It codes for CSVVGDPNSPLHF.

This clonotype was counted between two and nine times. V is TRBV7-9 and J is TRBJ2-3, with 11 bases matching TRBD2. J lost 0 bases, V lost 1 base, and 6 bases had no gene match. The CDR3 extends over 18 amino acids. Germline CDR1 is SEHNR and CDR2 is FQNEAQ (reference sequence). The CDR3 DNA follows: TGTGCCAGCAGCTTAGGTACTAGCGGGAGTTCAAGCACAGATACGCAGTATTTT. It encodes CASSLGTSGSSSTDTQYF.

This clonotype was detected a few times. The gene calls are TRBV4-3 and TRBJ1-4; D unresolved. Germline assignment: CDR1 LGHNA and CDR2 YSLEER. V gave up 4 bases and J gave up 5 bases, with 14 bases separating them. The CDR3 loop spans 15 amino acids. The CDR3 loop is CASSRYMARNEKLFF. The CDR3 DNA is TGCGCCAGCAGCCGCTATATGGCCAGGAATGAAAAACTGTTTTTT.

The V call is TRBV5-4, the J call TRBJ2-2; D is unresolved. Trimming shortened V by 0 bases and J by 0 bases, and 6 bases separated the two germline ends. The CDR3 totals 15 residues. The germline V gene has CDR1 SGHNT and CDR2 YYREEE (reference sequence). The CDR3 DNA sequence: TGTGCCAGCAGCTTGGTAAAGGCGAACACCGGGGAGCTGTTTTTT. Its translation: CASSLVKANTGELFF.

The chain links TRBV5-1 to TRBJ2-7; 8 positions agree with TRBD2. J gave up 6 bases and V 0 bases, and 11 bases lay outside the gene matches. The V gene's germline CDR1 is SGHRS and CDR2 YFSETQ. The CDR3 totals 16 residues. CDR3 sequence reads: CASSLAGAGVLFEQYF. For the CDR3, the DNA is TGCGCCAGCAGCTTGGCCGGAGCGGGAGTCCTCTTCGAGCAGTACTTC. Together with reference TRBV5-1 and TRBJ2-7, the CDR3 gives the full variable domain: KAGVTQTPRYLIKTRGQQVTLSCSPISGHRSVSWYQQTPGQGLQFLFEYFSETQRNKGNFPGRFSGRQFSNSRSEMNVSTLELGDSALYLCASSLAGAGVLFEQYFGPGTRLTVT.

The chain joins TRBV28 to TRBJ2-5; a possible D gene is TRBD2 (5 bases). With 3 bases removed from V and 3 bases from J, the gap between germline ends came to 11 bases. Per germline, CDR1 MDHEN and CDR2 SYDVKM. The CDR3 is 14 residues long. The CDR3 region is CASSLPPGKETQYF. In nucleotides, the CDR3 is TGTGCCAGCAGTTTGCCGCCGGGAAAAGAGACCCAGTACTTC. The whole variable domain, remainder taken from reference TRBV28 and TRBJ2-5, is DVKVTQSSRYLVKRTGEKVFLECVQDMDHENMFWYRQDPGLGLRLIYFSYDVKMKEKGDIPEGYSVSREKKERFSLILESASTNQTSMYLCASSLPPGKETQYFGPGTRLLVL.

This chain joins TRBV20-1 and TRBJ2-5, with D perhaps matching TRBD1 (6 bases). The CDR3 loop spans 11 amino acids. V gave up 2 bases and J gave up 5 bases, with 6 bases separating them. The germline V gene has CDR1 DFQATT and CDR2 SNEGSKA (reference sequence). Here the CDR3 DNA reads TGCAGTGCTAGAAGGGGGGAGACCCAGTACTTC. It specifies CSARRGETQYF.

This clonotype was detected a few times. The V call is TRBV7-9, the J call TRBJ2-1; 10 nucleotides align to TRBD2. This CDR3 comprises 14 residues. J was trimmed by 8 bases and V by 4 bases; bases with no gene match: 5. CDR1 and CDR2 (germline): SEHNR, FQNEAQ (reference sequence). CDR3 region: CASSSRGTSDEQFF. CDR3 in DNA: TGTGCCAGCAGCTCCCGAGGGACTAGCGATGAGCAGTTCTTC.

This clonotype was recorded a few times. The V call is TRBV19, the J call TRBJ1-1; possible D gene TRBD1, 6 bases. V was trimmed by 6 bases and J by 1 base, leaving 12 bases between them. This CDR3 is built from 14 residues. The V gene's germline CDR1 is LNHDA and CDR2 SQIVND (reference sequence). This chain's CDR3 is CASRIRGQNTEAFF. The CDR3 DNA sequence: TGTGCCAGTAGGATCCGGGGGCAGAACACTGAAGCTTTCTTT.